These 24 T cell receptor beta chains were sequenced from one sample in a study of Ad26.COV2.S vaccination and SARS-CoV-2 variants. Specified treatment: some 19 received Ad26.COV2.S at low or high dose, single or two shots; about 5 received placebo; per-sample allocation not given. It was on day 63 after the first vaccine or placebo injection that samples were taken. Repertoires were generated with immunoSEQ multiplex PCR, while TCRdb's copy carries only in-frame clones and drops some. Altogether 400,000 to 450,000 clones are present, roughly 90% being singletons, with the ten largest covering about 12%. The specimen comprised peripheral blood, sampled in a trial of Ad26.COV2.S vaccine versus placebo. The source of these receptors is a person aged 18-60 years who received the Ad26.COV2.S COVID-19 vaccine or a placebo.

The chain couples TRBV2 to TRBJ1-2; the match to TRBD1 covers 8 bases. Germline V gives CDR1 SNHLY, CDR2 FYNNEI. V lost 7 bases to trimming and J lost 4 bases; unmatched junction nucleotides: 5. The CDR3 runs 13 residues. CDR3 residues: CASTPGQGYGYTF. The CDR3, as DNA: TGTGCCAGCACACCAGGACAGGGCTATGGCTACACCTTC.

The chain couples TRBV16 to TRBJ2-1; no clear D gene. This CDR3 has 13 residues. Germline lookup yields CDR1 KGHSY and CDR2 FQNENV. Trimming shortened V by 1 base and J by 12 bases, and 13 bases separated the two germline ends. The CDR3 region is CASSQLGTTPQFF. The CDR3 DNA reads TGTGCCAGCAGCCAATTGGGAACTACTCCGCAGTTCTTC.

This sequence joins TRBV11-2 and TRBJ2-3; possibly TRBD1 for D (6 bases). This CDR3 contains 14 residues. V lost 1 base, J lost 4 bases, and 9 bases lay in between. Germline lookup yields CDR1 SGHAT and CDR2 FQNNGV. The CDR3 sequence is CASSLGHRADTQYF. CDR3 nucleotides: TGTGCCAGCAGCTTAGGTCACAGGGCAGATACGCAGTATTTT.

The chain is built from TRBV5-1 and TRBJ2-7; D is perhaps TRBD1 (5 bases). CDR3 length equals 12 residues. Looked up from germline, CDR1 is SGHRS and CDR2 is YFSETQ. Trimming stripped 0 bases from V and 7 bases from J, with 8 bases between. The CDR3 DNA is TGCGCCAGCAGCTTGGACAGGTCTGAGCAGTACTTC. Its translation is CASSLDRSEQYF.

The chain couples TRBV4-3 to TRBJ2-7; D perhaps matches TRBD2 (6 bases). The CDR3 runs 17 residues. CDR1 LGHNA and CDR2 YSLEER come from the germline V gene. Trimming left V 7 bases short and J 1 base short, with 23 bases between. The CDR3 here is CASNRDLVPRLSYEQYF. The DNA for the CDR3 is TGCGCCAGCAACCGGGACTTAGTCCCCAGGTTGTCCTACGAGCAGTACTTC.

V gene TRBV9 combines with J gene TRBJ2-1; 7 bases match TRBD1. The CDR3 totals 17 residues. CDR1 is SGDLS, CDR2 YYNGEE, per germline. The V and J ends lost 0 bases and 2 bases, in that order; junction bases with no gene match: 8. The CDR3 DNA reads as TGTGCCAGCAGCGTAGCTCTAGGGCAGGGGGCCTACAATGAGCAGTTCTTC. This encodes CASSVALGQGAYNEQFF.

For the CDR3, the DNA is TGTGCCAGCAGCCGCGTGATGACTTGGCGCACGAGCTCCTACGAGCAGTACTTC. Translated, it gives CASSRVMTWRTSSYEQYF. The chain employs TRBV7-8 and TRBJ2-7; D remains unclear. CDR3 length equals 18 residues. Trimming took 5 bases from V and 0 from J, leaving 23 bases between them. Per the germline V gene, CDR1 is SGHVS and CDR2 is FQNEAQ. The whole variable domain, remainder taken from reference TRBV7-8 and TRBJ2-7, is GAGVSQSPRYKVAKRGQDVALRCDPISGHVSLFWYQQALGQGPEFLTYFQNEAQLDKSGLPSDRFFAERPEGSVSTLKIQRTQQEDSAVYLCASSRVMTWRTSSYEQYFGPGTRLTVT.

The chain is built from TRBV7-9 and TRBJ2-3; a weak D match, TRBD1 (5 bases). The germline V and J ends were trimmed by 10 bases and 2 bases, with 16 bases remaining between them. This CDR3 region has 14 residues. Germline assignment: CDR1 SEHNR and CDR2 FQNEAQ (reference sequence). The CDR3 DNA is TGTGCCAACAACCCTCGGACATCCACAGATACGCAGTATTTT. Protein sequence: CANNPRTSTDTQYF.

A few counts support this clone. This sequence joins TRBV11-2 and TRBJ2-5, with D possibly TRBD2 on 5 matching bases. Germline V lookup: CDR1 SGHAT, CDR2 FQNNGV. The CDR3 is 15 amino acids. V lost 2 bases to trimming and J lost 1 base, with 11 bases between them. The CDR3 spells CASSLSGIVQETQYF. The CDR3 DNA is TGTGCCAGCAGCTTATCGGGGATTGTCCAAGAGACCCAGTACTTC.

This sequence joins TRBV27 and TRBJ1-5, with D perhaps matching TRBD1 (5 bases). Germline lookup yields CDR1 MNHEY and CDR2 SMNVEV (reference sequence). The CDR3 length is 16 residues. V was shortened by 6 bases and J by 2 bases, with 17 bases between the two germline ends. CDR3 in DNA: TGTGCCAGCAGCCGCACCAGGGAATGGGGCAATCAGCCCCAGCATTTT. This encodes CASSRTREWGNQPQHF.

The chain joins TRBV5-1 to TRBJ2-5; TRBD1 matches at 12 bases. Per the germline V gene, CDR1 is SGHRS and CDR2 is YFSETQ. With V trimmed by 3 bases and J by 5 bases, 5 bases remained unmatched. CDR3 length equals 15 residues. DNA of the CDR3: TGCGCCAGCAGCTGGGGGACAGGGGGCAGGGAGACCCAGTACTTC. Protein product: CASSWGTGGRETQYF.

The V call is TRBV10-3, the J call TRBJ2-3, with D possibly matching TRBD2 (5 bases). Trimming shortened V by 0 bases and J by 3 bases, and 16 bases separated the two germline ends. The CDR3 spans 17 residues. Germline CDR1 reads ENHRY; CDR2 reads SYGVKD. CDR3: CAISESIDGDLTDTQYF. The CDR3 DNA follows: TGTGCCATCAGTGAGTCGATAGACGGGGATCTTACAGATACGCAGTATTTT.

This clone has only a few counts. V usage is TRBV9 and J usage is TRBJ1-2; D gene unclear. V was shortened by 0 bases and J by 8 bases, with 11 bases between the two germline ends. Germline V gene data show CDR1 as SGDLS and CDR2 as YYNGEE. This CDR3 is 13 amino acids long. This CDR3 is CASSVEPLGGYTF. The CDR3 bases are TGTGCCAGCAGCGTAGAGCCCCTTGGAGGCTACACCTTC. The full variable domain, in which reference TRBV9 and TRBJ1-2 provide the parts outside the CDR3, is DSGVTQTPKHLITATGQRVTLRCSPRSGDLSVYWYQQSLDQGLQFLIQYYNGEERAKGNILERFSAQQFPDLHSELNLSSLELGDSALYFCASSVEPLGGYTFGSGTRLTVV.

The V gene is TRBV4-3, the J gene TRBJ2-7; 10 bases are shared with TRBD2. The CDR3 extends over 16 amino acids. After removal of 0 bases from V and 3 bases from J, the junction contained 5 bases not matched to a gene. Germline V gene data show CDR1 as LGHNA and CDR2 as YSLEER. The CDR3 reads CASSQDLAGVSYEQYF. In DNA, the CDR3 is TGCGCCAGCAGCCAAGATCTAGCGGGAGTTAGCTACGAGCAGTACTTC.

The V call is TRBV6-6, the J call TRBJ2-3; TRBD2 agrees at 9 bases. CDR3 length equals 16 residues. Germline CDR1 reads MNHNY; CDR2 reads SVGAGI (reference sequence). Trimming cost V 2 bases and J 2 bases; bases outside gene matches: 5. The CDR3 DNA sequence: TGTGCCAGCAGTTACCCGTCTAGCGGGACCACAGATACGCAGTATTTT. Encoded protein: CASSYPSSGTTDTQYF.

V and J are TRBV18 and TRBJ1-1, with 9 positions matching TRBD1. V dropped 2 bases and J dropped 1; count of bases not matched to a gene: 2. Germline V gene sequence: CDR1 KGHSH, CDR2 LQKENI. The CDR3 runs to 15 residues. The CDR3 region is CASSPRDRANTEAFF. Written as DNA, the CDR3 is TGTGCCAGCTCACCAAGGGACAGGGCGAACACTGAAGCTTTCTTT.

The rearrangement links TRBV7-2 to TRBJ2-7; 9 bases map to TRBD2. CDR3 length: 15 residues. V dropped 5 bases and J dropped 0; count of bases not matched to a gene: 5. Per germline, CDR1 SGHTA and CDR2 FQGNSA. CDR3 residues: CASSPSGTISYEQYF. The CDR3, as DNA: TGTGCCAGCAGCCCTAGCGGGACAATCTCCTACGAGCAGTACTTC.

The rearrangement links TRBV7-2 to TRBJ1-2; D is undetermined. V gave up 3 bases and J gave up 4 bases, with 9 bases separating them. The CDR3 runs to 13 residues. Germline CDR1 reads SGHTA; CDR2 reads FQGNSA. Here the CDR3 reads CASSFDQVYGYTF. DNA of the CDR3: TGTGCCAGCAGCTTTGATCAGGTCTATGGCTACACCTTC.

This clone was counted a single time. The chain is built from TRBV28 and TRBJ1-1, with D hard to call. CDR1 and CDR2 from the germline V gene are MDHEN and SYDVKM. The CDR3 contains 13 residues. With 10 bases removed from V and 0 bases from J, the gap between germline ends came to 12 bases. This chain's CDR3 is CATLGEVNTEAFF. CDR3 DNA: TGTGCCACCCTCGGGGAGGTGAACACTGAAGCTTTCTTT.

The J gene is TRBJ2-2, the V gene TRBV30; TRBD2 matches 7 bases. Germline values: CDR1 GTSNPN, CDR2 SVGIG (reference sequence). J gave up 7 bases and V 3 bases, and 11 bases lay outside the gene matches. The CDR3 has 15 amino acids. CDR3: CAWSTGIRDYGELFF. CDR3 DNA: TGTGCCTGGAGCACAGGAATCCGGGACTACGGGGAGCTGTTTTTT.

V is TRBV28 and J is TRBJ2-1; D is unclear. CDR3 size: 11 residues. Trimming took 5 bases from V and 9 from J, leaving 8 bases between them. Germline CDR1 and CDR2: MDHEN and SYDVKM. CDR3 nucleotides: TGTGCCAGCAGTAACAGAATTGAGCAGTTCTTC. Translated, it gives CASSNRIEQFF.

The V and J genes are TRBV7-9 and TRBJ2-2; 7 nucleotides agree with TRBD1. Trimming at V came to 6 bases and at J to 3 bases, leaving 13 bases not matched to a gene. CDR3 length: 17 amino acids. Germline values: CDR1 SEHNR, CDR2 FQNEAQ (reference sequence). CDR3 residues: CASSQTNRGLYTGELFF. CDR3 DNA sequence: TGTGCCAGCAGTCAAACTAACAGGGGTTTGTACACCGGGGAGCTGTTTTTT.

CDR3 nucleotide sequence: TGTGCCAGCAGCGCCGATGGACTAGCGGAAAACACCGGGGAGCTGTTTTTT. Its translation: CASSADGLAENTGELFF. J is TRBJ2-2 and V is TRBV9, with 10 bases that match TRBD2. This CDR3 contains 17 residues. Per germline, CDR1 SGDLS and CDR2 YYNGEE. V gave up 3 bases and J gave up 2 bases; unmatched junction bases: 7. The full variable domain, in which reference TRBV9 and TRBJ2-2 provide the parts outside the CDR3, is DSGVTQTPKHLITATGQRVTLRCSPRSGDLSVYWYQQSLDQGLQFLIQYYNGEERAKGNILERFSAQQFPDLHSELNLSSLELGDSALYFCASSADGLAENTGELFFGEGSRLTVL.

This clone was picked up one time. This chain links TRBV28 with TRBJ1-2; possibly TRBD1 for D (5 bases). In germline, CDR1 is MDHEN, CDR2 SYDVKM. V lost 3 bases to trimming and J lost 2 bases, with 7 bases between them. The CDR3 covers 13 residues. CDR3 in amino acids: CASSFEGNYGYTF. The CDR3 DNA is TGTGCCAGCAGTTTCGAGGGGAACTATGGCTACACCTTC.